This T cell receptor beta chain comes out of a study of blood T cell repertoires in COVID-19. Study details: The study drew acute and convalescent COVID-19 samples from the United States, Italy and Spain. T cells, B-cell-depleted T cells, or PBMCs provided the cDNA or gDNA that served as material.

This CDR3 spans 13 amino acids. The V end was cut by 1 base, the J end by 3 bases, with 4 bases between. CDR1 MGHRA and CDR2 YSYEKL come from the germline V gene. In the authors' methods: For nucleated cells, counts were estimated from reference gene primer amplification. This table comes from immunoSEQ multiplex PCR, and its TCRdb copy is limited to in-frame clones, with some not included. V and J calls and clone size come straight from that table; D and trimming were deduced from the DNA. Among about 340,000 clones listed, 65% to 85% were seen once. The sequenced material came from peripheral blood. The clonotype comes from a man aged 25 to 40 with active or convalescent COVID-19. The V and J genes are TRBV4-1 and TRBJ1-3; D ambiguous. The CDR3 sequence: CASSQVIGNTIYF. CDR3 nucleotide sequence: TGCGCCAGCAGCCAAGTTATTGGAAACACCATATATTTT.